This T cell receptor beta chain was observed in a study of blood T cell repertoires in COVID-19 (dated by TCRdb to 2020 to 2021). Regarding the research as a whole: Samples from collaborators originated in the United States, Italy and Spain and spanned both the acute and convalescent phases of COVID-19. The prospective study material was composed of cDNA or gDNA derived from T cells, B-cell-depleted T cells, or PBMCs. The dataset comprised deeply sampled blood TCRbeta repertoires from subjects exposed to, actively infected with, or recovered from COVID-19. The repertoires were released in a freely available public database meant as a resource for research on the immune response to SARS-CoV-2. The samples were drawn from two sources: the first 160 participants of the ongoing ImmuneRACE study, and 1,000 to 1,500 subjects contributed by 6 global collaborators. Nearly every sample came with metadata listing a de-identified subject ID, COVID-19 status, age in years and sex. Where available, HLA class I and class II types were taken from metadata supplied by the sample provider and were not determined by assay-based typing. On the study overall, not on this receptor specifically: How much clinical and demographic metadata was included differed by source and by participant, and the metadata was provided uncurated.

In the prospective study, participants were about 18 to 95 years old, resided in about two dozen geographic areas of the United States, and were enrolled through a virtual design. To assign participants to cohorts, the prospective study relied on clinical history that participants themselves reported in a screening survey and a study questionnaire. Recovered participants in ImmuneRACE Cohort 3 were defined as having two consecutive negative NP/OP PCR tests, clearance from a healthcare professional, or resolution of symptoms. In the prospective study, whole blood, serum and a nasopharyngeal or oropharyngeal swab were collected from each participant by mobile phlebotomists. Prospective study participants could optionally give additional blood draws and questionnaires over an approximately 2-month period. Blood samples from the prospective study were shipped frozen or at room temperature prior to DNA extraction.

V loses 5 bases of germline sequence and J loses 0 bases, and the interval between the two ends is 11 bases. CDR1 and CDR2 are read off the germline V gene as LGHNA and YSLEER. The CDR3 starts with the cysteine, ends with the phenylalanine, and has 15 residues. Of all the DNA, just the CDR3 is kept, 45 bases in frame from base 1. Of note for this clone: It has no known antigen specificity. Base-call qualities are not available, and no considerably larger clone is one nucleotide away.

TCRbeta CDR3 regions were amplified from genomic DNA using the immunoSEQ Assay, a bias-controlled multiplex PCR. In the authors' own workflow: The number of nucleated cells in each sample was estimated from the amplification of reference gene primers within the assay. To quantify the absolute abundance of each unique TCRbeta CDR3 rearrangement, sequence reads were collapsed and filtered. For each sample, productive Simpson clonality was calculated as the square root of Simpson's diversity index over productive rearrangements. Drawn from immuneACCESS, this table holds only the in-frame rearrangements with V and J called that TCRdb kept. Clones are partly lost; checked studies trace under half to an unresolved V gene and leave the rest unexplained. For V, J and clone size, that table is used; D and trimming come from the DNA. Across this sample there are around 290,000 clones, with 90% seen only once. 1.1% of the sample is in the top ten clones.

The sequencing input was PBMCs or T cells enriched from blood (not recorded which). This clonotype was obtained from a woman aged 25 to 39 who had recovered from COVID-19. The chain is encoded by TRBV4-3 joined to TRBJ2-1; no D gene can be assigned with confidence. Here is the DNA: TGCGCCAGCAGCTACCAGCGAGGCTCCTACAATGAGCAGTTCTTC. The encoded protein is CASSYQRGSYNEQFF.